This TCR beta chain was captured by sequencing in a study of shared clonotypes between healthy human individuals. This CDR3 has 16 residues. The germline gives CDR1 SGHRS, CDR2 YFSETQ. After removal of 3 bases from V and 2 bases from J, the junction contained 5 bases not matched to a gene. The protocol was immunoSEQ multiplex PCR, while the TCRdb copy is restricted to in-frame clones and leaves out a portion. The sample holds more than 1 million clones; 78% are singletons and the top ten take approximately 0.52%. V gene TRBV5-1 combines with J gene TRBJ2-2, with TRBD1 identical over 9 bases. The sequence was collected from a young man in good health. Some clones in this sample may be carry-over from other donors' samples. Sequenced material: memory CD4+ T cells from PBMCs. Indicated subset: CD45RA-negative fraction. The CDR3 bases are TGCGCCAGCAGCTACCGACAGGGGGGAAACACCGGGGAGCTGTTTTTT. Its translation: CASSYRQGGNTGELFF.